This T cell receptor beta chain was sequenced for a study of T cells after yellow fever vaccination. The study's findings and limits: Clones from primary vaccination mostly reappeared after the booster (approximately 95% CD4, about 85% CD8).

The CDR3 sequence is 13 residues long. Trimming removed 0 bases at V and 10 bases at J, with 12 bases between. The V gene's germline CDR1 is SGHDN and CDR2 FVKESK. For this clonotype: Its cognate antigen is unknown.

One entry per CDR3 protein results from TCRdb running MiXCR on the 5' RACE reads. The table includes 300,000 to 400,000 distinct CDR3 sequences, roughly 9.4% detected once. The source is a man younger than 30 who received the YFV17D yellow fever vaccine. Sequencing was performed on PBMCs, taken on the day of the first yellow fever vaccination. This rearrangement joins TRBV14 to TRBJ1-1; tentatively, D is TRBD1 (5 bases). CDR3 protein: CASSQDRQGRAFF. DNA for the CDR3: TGTGCCAGCAGCCAAGATCGGCAGGGTCGAGCTTTCTTT.